The clone carrying this T cell receptor (beta chain) was detected many times. The antigen is undetermined. The data were taken from a study of blood T cells in healthy people across ages. Findings of the study overall: Whereas aged donors had fewer naive CD4+ cells, long-lived donors had more of them and higher diversity.

This CDR3 contains 16 residues. Trimming left V 0 bases short and J 1 base short, with 13 bases between. Germline loops: CDR1 SGHRS, CDR2 YFSETQ. PCR was performed a second time for about 6 to 12 cycles using a sample-barcoded 5' primer and a J-beta primer mix. A minimum of 3 million CDR3-containing paired-end reads was obtained for each sample. TCRdb re-called the 5' RACE reads with MiXCR, one entry per CDR3 protein. The sample includes some 850,000 distinct CDR3 sequences, around 24% seen only once; the top ten take 3%. This sample also appeared in a second study, on T cells of mothers and their children. That study reports: It was through the M1S primer of the second PCR that sample barcodes and 2-4 random nucleotides were added.

The source material was blood. The chain is built from TRBV5-1 and TRBJ2-5; no clear D gene. This receptor was identified in a boy aged 10-17 years in good health. The CDR3 is CASSLEGRMSQETQYF. CDR3 nucleotide sequence: TGCGCCAGCAGCTTGGAAGGCCGAATGAGCCAAGAGACCCAGTACTTC.